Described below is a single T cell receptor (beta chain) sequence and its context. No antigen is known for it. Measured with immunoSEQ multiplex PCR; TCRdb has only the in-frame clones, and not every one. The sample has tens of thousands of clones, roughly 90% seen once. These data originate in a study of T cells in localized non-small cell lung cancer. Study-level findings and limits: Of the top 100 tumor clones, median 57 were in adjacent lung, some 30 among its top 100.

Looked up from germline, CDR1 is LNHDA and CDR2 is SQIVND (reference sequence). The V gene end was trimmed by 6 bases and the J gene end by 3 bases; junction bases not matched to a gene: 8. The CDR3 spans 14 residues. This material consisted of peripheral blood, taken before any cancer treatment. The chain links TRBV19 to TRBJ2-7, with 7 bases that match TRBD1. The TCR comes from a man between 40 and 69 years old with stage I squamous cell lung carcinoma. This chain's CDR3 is CASRPGTERYEQYF. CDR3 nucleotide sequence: TGTGCCAGTAGACCGGGGACAGAACGCTACGAGCAGTACTTC. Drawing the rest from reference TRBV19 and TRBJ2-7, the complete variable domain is DGGITQSPKYLFRKEGQNVTLSCEQNLNHDAMYWYRQDPGQGLRLIYYSQIVNDFQKGDIAEGYSVSREKKESFPLTVTSAQKNPTAFYLCASRPGTERYEQYFGPGTRLTVT.